These 23 T cell receptor beta chains were sequenced from one sample in a study of PD-L1 blockade in urothelial cancer. Time point specified: pretreatment peripheral blood. Some clones are missing from TCRdb's copy, which holds only in-frame ones; the method was immunoSEQ multiplex PCR. The sample lists over 35,000 clones, around four fifths occurring once. The specimen comprised PBMCs, sampled around atezolizumab (anti-PD-L1) treatment. These receptors were obtained from an elderly man with urothelial cancer.

The CDR3 sequence: CASSRTATSTDTQYF. The CDR3 DNA reads TGTGCCAGCTCTAGGACAGCCACTAGCACAGATACGCAGTATTTT. The chain couples TRBV21-1 to TRBJ2-3; TRBD1, the table's D call, lacks a check against the DNA. TRBV21-1 is a pseudogene locus. The length of the CDR3 is 15 residues.

J is TRBJ2-7 and V is TRBV5-1, with D maybe TRBD1 (5 bases). Germline CDR1 and CDR2: SGHRS and YFSETQ. CDR3 size: 12 residues. With 3 bases removed from V and 4 bases from J, the gap between germline ends came to 8 bases. CDR3 region: CASSSQGYEQYF. CDR3 in DNA: TGCGCCAGCAGCTCTCAGGGTTACGAGCAGTACTTC.

The chain recombines TRBV6-6 with TRBJ1-2, with 9 bases that match TRBD1. V shed 6 bases, J shed 8 bases, and the junction held 7 bases outside the gene matches. The germline gives CDR1 MNHNY, CDR2 SVGAGI (reference sequence). The CDR3 runs 13 residues. The CDR3 protein is CASSRGQGYGYTF. CDR3 DNA: TGTGCCAGCAGCCGCGGACAGGGGTACGGCTACACCTTC.

The chain combines TRBV19 with TRBJ1-5; D is possibly TRBD1 (6 bases). The CDR3 runs 15 residues. With 3 bases removed from V and 4 bases from J, the gap between germline ends came to 13 bases. CDR1 LNHDA and CDR2 SQIVND come from the germline V gene (reference sequence). DNA of the CDR3: TGTGCCAGTAGTATTTTCCCAGGGGCTAATCAGCCCCAGCATTTT. Its protein product is CASSIFPGANQPQHF.

This chain links TRBV5-1 with TRBJ2-7; the match to TRBD1 covers 7 bases. V was clipped by 3 bases and J by 1 base; unmatched bases: 1. Germline CDR1 reads SGHRS; CDR2 reads YFSETQ. This CDR3 is 13 amino acids long. The CDR3 DNA reads as TGCGCCAGCAGCTGGGACAGTTCCTACGAGCAGTACTTC. Amino acid sequence: CASSWDSSYEQYF.

The V and J genes are TRBV5-5 and TRBJ1-2; 7 nucleotides align to TRBD1. Germline V CDR1 and CDR2: SGHKS, YYEKEE (reference sequence). This CDR3 spans 14 amino acids. The V gene end was trimmed by 4 bases and the J gene end by 4 bases; junction bases not matched to a gene: 7. The CDR3 protein is CASSGGGTAYGYTF. The CDR3 DNA sequence: TGTGCCAGCAGCGGTGGCGGGACAGCCTATGGCTACACCTTC.

The chain uses TRBV7-8 and TRBJ1-1; 9 bases fit TRBD1. Germline-derived CDR1 and CDR2 are SGHVS and FQNEAQ. This CDR3 is built from 16 residues. V was clipped by 5 bases and J by 0 bases; unmatched bases: 7. DNA for the CDR3: TGTGCCAGCAGCCCCGGACAGGGGAATCTGAACACTGAAGCTTTCTTT. Protein sequence: CASSPGQGNLNTEAFF.

The rearrangement links TRBV11-2 to TRBJ1-4, with no clear D. V lost 1 base and J lost 10, with 13 bases in between. Per germline, CDR1 SGHAT and CDR2 FQNNGV. The CDR3 is 14 amino acids. CDR3 amino acids: CASSLVSNNGKLFF. For the CDR3, the DNA is TGTGCCAGCAGCTTAGTATCCAATAACGGAAAACTGTTTTTT.

This rearrangement joins TRBV11-2 to TRBJ1-3; D gene uncertain. This CDR3 is built from 12 residues. V lost 5 bases, J lost 10 bases, and 12 bases lay in between. Germline loops: CDR1 SGHAT, CDR2 FQNNGV. In nucleotides, the CDR3 is TGTGCCAGCAGCCTCGAGATTCGGACCATATATTTT. Protein product: CASSLEIRTIYF.

The chain recombines TRBV21-1 with TRBJ2-4; TRBD2 is taken as the D call from the table, unchecked against the DNA. TRBV21-1 is assigned pseudogene status. The CDR3 spans 16 residues. The CDR3 nucleotides are TGTGCCAGCAGCAAAATACTAGCCCTAGCCAAAAACATTCAGTACTTC. Its translation: CASSKILALAKNIQYF.

V and J are TRBV30 and TRBJ2-1, with D possibly being TRBD2 (5 bases). The V end lost 4 bases, the J end lost 13 bases, and 14 bases lay between the germline ends. From germline, CDR1 is GTSNPN and CDR2 SVGIG (reference sequence). This CDR3 contains 11 residues. CDR3 residues: CAWTTRGAQFF. The CDR3 bases are TGTGCCTGGACGACCCGGGGTGCTCAGTTCTTC.

The rearrangement uses TRBV6-1 and TRBJ2-7; TRBD2 matches at 8 bases. Germline CDR1 and CDR2: MNHNS and SASEGT. With 5 bases clipped from V and 6 bases from J, the junction kept 12 bases outside the gene matches. The CDR3 length is 15 residues. The chain's CDR3 is CASSLRGAGASEQYF. The CDR3 DNA reads as TGTGCCAGCAGTCTTCGGGGAGCGGGAGCGTCCGAGCAGTACTTC.

J is TRBJ2-5 and V is TRBV19; 7 positions match TRBD2. V dropped 7 bases and J dropped 4; count of bases not matched to a gene: 6. The CDR3 is made up of 13 amino acids. Germline values: CDR1 LNHDA, CDR2 SQIVND (reference sequence). The CDR3 region is CASKRSGIETQYF. The CDR3 coding sequence is TGTGCCAGTAAACGGAGCGGGATAGAGACCCAGTACTTC.

The gene calls are TRBV18 and TRBJ2-1; the match to TRBD1 covers 7 bases. After removal of 5 bases from V and 3 bases from J, the junction contained 4 bases not matched to a gene. Germline CDR1 and CDR2: KGHSH and LQKENI. This CDR3 has 14 residues. The CDR3 loop reads CASSDRDSYNEQFF. The CDR3 nucleotides read TGTGCCAGCTCAGACCGGGACAGCTACAATGAGCAGTTCTTC.

The CDR3 loop is CASTHTGGRETQYF. The CDR3, as DNA: TGTGCCAGCACCCACACAGGGGGCCGAGAGACCCAGTACTTC. The V call is TRBV6-6, the J call TRBJ2-5; 9 nucleotides agree with TRBD1. This CDR3 has 14 amino acids. Looked up from germline, CDR1 is MNHNY and CDR2 is SVGAGI (reference sequence). The trim removed 7 bases at V and 4 bases at J, leaving 7 bases unmatched.

Comments on this clone: An end of the junction differs from the germline gene, which may be a read error. This chain joins TRBV7-8 and TRBJ2-7, with D uncertain. CDR1 SGHVS and CDR2 FQNEAQ come from the germline V gene. This CDR3 spans 13 amino acids. CDR3 nucleotide sequence: TGTGCCAGCAGCCCACCCCAACAAGTTCTCAGTCACTTC. Residues: CASSPPQQVLSHF.

The chain recombines TRBV5-1 with TRBJ2-1; TRBD1 is a possible D gene (5 bases). The CDR3 runs to 12 residues. Germline V CDR1 and CDR2: SGHRS, YFSETQ. The V gene lost 4 bases and the J gene lost 10 bases, with 12 bases spanning the gap. The CDR3, as DNA: TGCGCCAGCAGCAAGCTGCAGGGAGAGCAGTTCTTC. It specifies CASSKLQGEQFF.

The chain joins TRBV30 to TRBJ2-1; weak D call: TRBD2 (6 bases). The CDR3 totals 13 residues. V lost 2 bases and J lost 9, with 14 bases in between. Germline CDR1 is GTSNPN and CDR2 is SVGIG (reference sequence). This CDR3 is CAWSLGSVGEQFF. CDR3 bases: TGTGCCTGGAGTCTCGGGAGTGTAGGTGAGCAGTTCTTC.

This clone was detected only once. The rearrangement uses TRBV6-1 and TRBJ1-5, with D perhaps matching TRBD1 (6 bases). The CDR3 has 15 residues. The germline V and J ends were trimmed by 6 bases and 7 bases, with 19 bases remaining between them. CDR1 MNHNS and CDR2 SASEGT come from the germline V gene. The CDR3 bases are TGTGCCAGCAGCGCGATGCGGGGGGCAGGACAGCCCCAGCATTTT. This gives the protein CASSAMRGAGQPQHF.

This clone appeared a single time. This rearrangement joins TRBV19 to TRBJ2-6, with 7 bases lining up with TRBD2. CDR3 length equals 15 residues. J was trimmed by 13 bases and V by 1 base; bases with no gene match: 10. The germline gives CDR1 LNHDA, CDR2 SQIVND (reference sequence). CDR3 sequence (DNA): TGTGCCAGTAGTATAGGGGGGGGTAGCCCACCTGTCCTGACTTTC. Translation gives CASSIGGGSPPVLTF.

This clone was seen a few times. The genes are TRBV5-1 and TRBJ2-7; D possibly corresponds to TRBD1 (7 bases). Trimming removed 4 bases at V and 0 bases at J, with 23 bases between. CDR1 is SGHRS, CDR2 YFSETQ, per germline. The CDR3 has 18 residues. The CDR3 DNA follows: TGCGCCAGCAGCCCGTATACAGGGGATAGCGGCTTCTCCTACGAGCAGTACTTC. Amino acids: CASSPYTGDSGFSYEQYF.

The CDR3 loop is CASSFGQGANTGELFF. The DNA of the CDR3 is TGTGCCAGCAGCTTCGGACAGGGGGCGAACACCGGGGAGCTGTTTTTT. The rearrangement links TRBV5-8 to TRBJ2-2, with 10 bases matching TRBD1. The CDR3 is made up of 16 amino acids. Germline CDR1 and CDR2: SGHTS and YDEGEE. V shed 2 bases, J shed 0 bases, and the junction held 1 base outside the gene matches.

The table lists this clone with a count of one. As DNA, the CDR3 is TGTGCCAGCAGTTCCACGGGACTAGCGGTTCAAGAGACCCAGTACTTC. Translated, it gives CASSSTGLAVQETQYF. This chain joins TRBV5-4 and TRBJ2-5; 11 positions match TRBD2. CDR3 length: 16 residues. Per the germline V gene, CDR1 is SGHNT and CDR2 is YYREEE (reference sequence). The J segment lost 2 bases and the V segment lost 5 bases, leaving 8 bases of the junction unmatched.